This T cell receptor (beta chain) is drawn from a study of T cell changes during pregnancy in multiple sclerosis. CDR1 and CDR2 (germline): MDHEN, SYDVKM. V lost 5 bases, J lost 2 bases, and 6 bases stayed unmatched. The CDR3 extends over 15 amino acids. Measured with immunoSEQ multiplex PCR; TCRdb has only the in-frame clones, and not every one. The data hold around 52,000 clones, with 90% to 95% observed a single time. This clonotype was sampled from a female donor with multiple sclerosis, enrolled in a pregnancy study. The sample in question was CD4+ T cells from peripheral blood mononuclear cells, obtained in the second trimester of pregnancy. The chain recombines TRBV28 with TRBJ1-2, with 9 bases fitting TRBD1. The CDR3 DNA reads as TGTGCCAGCAGTCTGGGGACAGGGAAGAACTATGGCTACACCTTC. Translating it yields CASSLGTGKNYGYTF.